One and the same sample provided the 28 T cell receptor beta chains below, sequenced in a study of T cells in Graves' hyperthyroidism and ophthalmopathy. TCR beta CDR3 regions were amplified from RNA transcripts. Primed by the HTBI set, a first-round RT-PCR was run on the TCR CDR3. TCRdb re-analysed the multiplex PCR reads in MiXCR, keeping a single row per CDR3 protein. In the table there are approximately 400,000 distinct CDR3 sequences, approximately 25% of which are singletons. Sequencing used blood. The receptor set was obtained from a man between 50 and 59 years old with Graves' hyperthyroidism.

The CDR3 spells CASSLLGGAGETQYF. CDR3 DNA sequence: TGTGCCAGCAGCTTGCTAGGGGGAGCCGGGGAGACCCAGTACTTC. This chain joins TRBV7-3 and TRBJ2-5; D perhaps matches TRBD1 (6 bases). The germline gives CDR1 SGHTA, CDR2 FQGTGA. This CDR3 has 15 amino acids. Trimming took off 3 bases at V and 5 bases at J, with 16 bases between the two ends.

This clonotype has only one observation. V usage is TRBV9 and J usage is TRBJ1-6; 8 bases align to TRBD1. This CDR3 comprises 14 residues. The trim removed 3 bases at V and 10 bases at J, leaving 6 bases unmatched. Germline V gene data show CDR1 as SGDLS and CDR2 as YYNGEE. The CDR3 spells CASSETGVGSPLHF. The CDR3 DNA sequence: TGTGCCAGCAGCGAGACAGGGGTCGGGTCACCCCTCCACTTT.

This clonotype was detected a few times. The rearrangement links TRBV20-1 to TRBJ2-6; 10 bases align to TRBD1. The CDR3 spans 17 residues. CDR1 and CDR2 from the germline V gene are DFQATT and SNEGSKA (reference sequence). V lost 0 bases to trimming and J lost 1 base; unmatched junction nucleotides: 3. This CDR3 reads CSARDRTGGSGANVLTF. The CDR3 DNA follows: TGCAGTGCTAGAGATCGGACAGGGGGATCTGGGGCCAACGTCCTGACTTTC.

Ten or more counts support this clonotype. CDR3 region: CASSPLLAGSGGYEQYF. DNA for the CDR3: TGTGCCAGCAGCCCTTTGTTAGCGGGATCGGGGGGATACGAGCAGTACTTC. The chain links TRBV7-6 to TRBJ2-7; the match to TRBD2 covers 8 bases. Trimming removed 5 bases from V and 4 bases from J; junction bases left unmatched: 16. The CDR3 length is 17 residues. Per germline, CDR1 SGHVS and CDR2 FNYEAQ.

The chain uses TRBV3-1 and TRBJ2-1; 10 nucleotides align to TRBD2. Germline assignment: CDR1 LGHDT and CDR2 YNNKEL (reference sequence). V shed 6 bases and J 5 bases; nucleotides not matched to a gene: 10. This CDR3 is 16 amino acids long. The CDR3 DNA follows: TGTGCCAGCAGTAGGGCTAGCGGGAGCCGAGACAATGAGCAGTTCTTC. Encoded protein: CASSRASGSRDNEQFF.

The sample holds many counts of this clonotype. This rearrangement joins TRBV6-2 or TRBV6-3 to TRBJ2-7; 10 positions match TRBD2. This CDR3 is 17 amino acids long. Trimming at V came to 5 bases and at J to 1 base, leaving 11 bases not matched to a gene. Germline assignment: CDR1 MNHEY and CDR2 SVGEGT. CDR3 coding DNA: TGTGCCAGCAGTGAACTAGCGGGGAGGGCCAGGTCCTACGAGCAGTACTTC. It translates to CASSELAGRARSYEQYF.

This clonotype was observed a few times. V usage is TRBV2 and J usage is TRBJ2-1, with 11 bases fitting TRBD2. Trimming removed 4 bases from V and 7 bases from J; junction bases left unmatched: 6. The CDR3 is 15 amino acids. Germline lookup yields CDR1 SNHLY and CDR2 FYNNEI. The CDR3: CASSGGTSGHNEQFF. The DNA of the CDR3 is TGTGCCAGCAGTGGAGGGACTAGCGGACATAATGAGCAGTTCTTC.

The table lists this clonotype with a few counts. The chain combines TRBV18 with TRBJ1-2; 7 bases fit TRBD1. The CDR3 totals 15 residues. Looked up from germline, CDR1 is KGHSH and CDR2 is LQKENI. Trimming at V came to 6 bases and at J to 2 bases, leaving 9 bases not matched to a gene. DNA for the CDR3: TGTGCCAGCTCGTCCGGGACAGCGAACAACTATGGCTACACCTTC. It is translated as CASSSGTANNYGYTF.

The J gene is TRBJ2-4, the V gene TRBV7-2; the D is unclear. The germline V gene has CDR1 SGHTA and CDR2 FQGNSA. With 1 base removed from V and 6 bases from J, the gap between germline ends came to 16 bases. The CDR3 covers 16 residues. The chain's CDR3 is CASSLVSAVQRNIQYF. The CDR3 coding sequence is TGTGCCAGCAGCTTAGTCAGTGCGGTACAAAGAAACATTCAGTACTTC.

This clonotype was counted only a few times. Given a much more abundant clone one base away, this may be a read error. This chain links TRBV27 with TRBJ2-3; D could derive from TRBD1 or TRBD2 (5 bases each). The CDR3 loop spans 17 amino acids. The germline CDR1 and CDR2 sequences are MNHEY and SMNVEV (reference sequence). CDR3 sequence: CASSSYGAGPSTDTQCF. CDR3 nucleotides: TGTGCCAGCAGTTCATACGGGGCAGGGCCTAGCACAGATACGCAGTGTTTT.

This clonotype was seen many times. The CDR3 region has the DNA TGTGCCAGCAGTTTCGGGGGGCCAAGCAATCAGCCCCAGCATTTT. It specifies CASSFGGPSNQPQHF. V usage is TRBV12-3 or TRBV12-4 and J usage is TRBJ1-5; a possible D gene is TRBD1 (6 bases). The V end was cut by 3 bases, the J end by 1 base, with 10 bases between. The CDR3 has 15 amino acids.

The chain has TRBV3-1 and TRBJ1-6, with 9 bases fitting TRBD1. The CDR3 runs to 13 residues. With V trimmed by 8 bases and J by 7 bases, 3 bases remained unmatched. Germline V lookup: CDR1 LGHDT, CDR2 YNNKEL (reference sequence). This CDR3 is CASRGQGNSPLHF. The CDR3 DNA reads TGTGCCAGCCGGGGACAGGGAAATTCACCCCTCCACTTT.

The rearrangement joins TRBV19 to TRBJ2-7; D perhaps matches TRBD2 (8 bases). This CDR3 contains 16 residues. Germline lookup yields CDR1 LNHDA and CDR2 SQIVND (reference sequence). Trimming took off 6 bases at V and 3 bases at J, with 21 bases between the two ends. The CDR3 sequence is CASSPGGGPIFYEQYF. CDR3 in DNA: TGTGCCAGTAGCCCGGGAGGGGGCCCGATTTTCTACGAGCAGTACTTC.

This clonotype was seen at least ten times. The chain has TRBV3-1 and TRBJ2-1; no clear D gene. The CDR3 is 12 amino acids. Trimming pared 0 bases from V and 7 bases from J, leaving 4 bases between. CDR1 and CDR2 from the germline V gene are LGHDT and YNNKEL (reference sequence). CDR3: CASSQELNEQFF. The CDR3 DNA sequence: TGTGCCAGCAGCCAAGAGCTGAATGAGCAGTTCTTC.

Only a few counts were recorded for this clonotype. This sequence joins TRBV6-2 or TRBV6-3 and TRBJ2-1, with a weak D call TRBD2 (6 bases). This CDR3 spans 17 amino acids. Per germline, CDR1 MNHEY and CDR2 SVGEGT. Trimming shortened V by 6 bases and J by 3 bases, and 21 bases separated the two germline ends. CDR3 sequence reads: CASRPSDRSSNYNEQFF. The CDR3 nucleotides read TGTGCCAGCAGACCTAGCGATCGAAGTTCCAACTACAATGAGCAGTTCTTC.

The chain couples TRBV5-1 to TRBJ2-6, with 11 bases fitting TRBD2. V shed 0 bases and J 4 bases; nucleotides not matched to a gene: 3. The CDR3 spans 17 residues. Germline V gene data show CDR1 as SGHRS and CDR2 as YFSETQ. The CDR3, as DNA: TGCGCCAGCAGCTTGGAGGGACTAGCGGCAGGGGCCAACGTCCTGACTTTC. Amino acids: CASSLEGLAAGANVLTF.

This sequence joins TRBV4-2 and TRBJ2-7; TRBD1 agrees at 11 bases. Trimming at V came to 3 bases and at J to 3 bases, leaving 7 bases not matched to a gene. This CDR3 comprises 16 residues. Germline CDR1 LGHNA, CDR2 YNFKEQ. The CDR3 DNA reads as TGTGCCAGCAGCCATCCCGGGACAGGGGGATTCTACGAGCAGTACTTC. It codes for CASSHPGTGGFYEQYF.

This clonotype was found a few times. This chain links TRBV10-2 with TRBJ2-1, with 10 bases that match TRBD1. This CDR3 is 15 amino acids long. J lost 6 bases, V lost 5 bases, and 7 bases had no gene match. CDR1 is WSHSY and CDR2 is SAAADI in the germline V gene. This CDR3 is CASSPRQGASNEQFF. The CDR3 nucleotides read TGCGCCAGCAGTCCGCGACAGGGGGCTTCCAATGAGCAGTTCTTC.

This clonotype occurred a few times. The chain carries TRBV13 and TRBJ2-1, with 14 bases aligning to TRBD2. Per the germline V gene, CDR1 is PRHDT and CDR2 is FYEKMQ (reference sequence). CDR3 length equals 19 residues. V trimming: 0 bases; J trimming: 3 bases; junction bases outside the gene matches: 7. The CDR3, as DNA: TGTGCCAGCAGCTTAGGGACTAGCGGGAGGGCCGCTTTCTACAATGAGCAGTTCTTC. It is translated as CASSLGTSGRAAFYNEQFF.

Remarks on this clonotype: Since a much larger clone is just one base distant, this may be a read error. The chain is built from TRBV7-3 and TRBJ2-3; unclear D gene. This CDR3 has 13 amino acids. The germline V gene encodes CDR1 SGHTA and CDR2 FQGTGA. CDR3 amino acids: CAGSSQSTDTQYF. CDR3 coding DNA: TGTGCCGGCAGCTCCCAGAGCACAGATACGCAGTATTTT.

This clonotype has ten or more counts. The chain joins TRBV11-2 to TRBJ2-5, with D maybe TRBD2 (7 bases). The CDR3 loop spans 14 amino acids. Germline V gene sequence: CDR1 SGHAT, CDR2 FQNNGV. Deletions cut 5 bases from V and 5 bases from J, with 15 bases between. The CDR3 here is CASSLVGGPETQYF. CDR3 DNA: TGTGCCAGCAGCCTCGTCGGGGGGCCTGAGACCCAGTACTTC.

This CDR3 reads CASSVEGAQGTIYF. The DNA of the CDR3 is TGTGCCAGCAGCGTAGAAGGGGCTCAGGGCACCATATATTTT. The chain recombines TRBV9 with TRBJ1-3, with a weak D call TRBD1 (5 bases). Trimming pared 0 bases from V and 9 bases from J, leaving 13 bases between. Germline loops: CDR1 SGDLS, CDR2 YYNGEE. The CDR3 has 14 amino acids.

The genes are TRBV29-1 and TRBJ2-1, with TRBD1 matching 9 bases. Germline loops: CDR1 SQVTM, CDR2 ANQGSEA. This CDR3 is 15 amino acids long. With 0 bases clipped from V and 6 bases from J, the junction kept 6 bases outside the gene matches. The CDR3 bases are TGCAGCGTTGAAGAGGCACAGGGGGCGGCCAATGAGCAGTTCTTC. Residues: CSVEEAQGAANEQFF.

The V gene is TRBV12-3 or TRBV12-4, the J gene TRBJ2-2; 10 bases are a match to TRBD2. CDR3 length equals 18 residues. Trimming cost V 5 bases and J 4 bases; bases outside gene matches: 13. DNA for the CDR3: TGTGCCAGCAGTCCAAACCTAGCGGGAGCGTCGGGCACCGGGGAGCTGTTTTTT. Translation gives CASSPNLAGASGTGELFF.

This clonotype has more than one count but fewer than ten. This chain links TRBV7-7 with TRBJ2-3, with D tentatively TRBD1 or TRBD2 (6 bases each). V lost 11 bases to trimming and J lost 2 bases, with 17 bases between them. Germline V gene data show CDR1 as SSHAT and CDR2 as FNYEAQ (reference sequence). The CDR3 has 14 residues. As DNA, the CDR3 is TGTGCCGGCTCAGGAGGGGGATACACAGATACGCAGTATTTT. Its protein product is CAGSGGGYTDTQYF.

Many counts were recorded for this clonotype. V and J are TRBV2 and TRBJ2-1; 14 nucleotides agree with TRBD2. The CDR3 totals 15 residues. Per germline, CDR1 SNHLY and CDR2 FYNNEI. V was pared by 0 bases and J by 9 bases, with 1 base of the junction left unmatched. CDR3 sequence reads: CASSEATSGRGEQFF. DNA of the CDR3: TGTGCCAGCAGTGAAGCGACTAGCGGGAGGGGTGAGCAGTTCTTC.

V and J are TRBV5-1 and TRBJ2-3, with 13 nucleotides matching TRBD2. Germline assignment: CDR1 SGHRS and CDR2 YFSETQ. There are 16 residues in the CDR3. J was trimmed by 5 bases and V by 5 bases; bases with no gene match: 8. Written as DNA, the CDR3 is TGCGCCAGCAGGTCTGGACTAGCGGGAGCAGTAGATACGCAGTATTTT. Protein sequence: CASRSGLAGAVDTQYF. Looking up the rest from reference TRBV5-1 and TRBJ2-3 gives the full variable domain: KAGVTQTPRYLIKTRGQQVTLSCSPISGHRSVSWYQQTPGQGLQFLFEYFSETQRNKGNFPGRFSGRQFSNSRSEMNVSTLELGDSALYLCASRSGLAGAVDTQYFGPGTRLTVL.

The rearrangement uses TRBV28 and TRBJ2-6; tentative D call: TRBD1 (6 bases). With 5 bases removed from V and 1 base from J, the gap between germline ends came to 9 bases. Looked up from germline, CDR1 is MDHEN and CDR2 is SYDVKM. This CDR3 region has 15 residues. Here the CDR3 DNA reads TGTGCCAGCAGTGTTACAGGGTCTGGGGCCAACGTCCTGACTTTC. This encodes CASSVTGSGANVLTF.